This T cell receptor (beta chain) is from a study of blood T cell repertoires in COVID-19. This clone was recorded only once. Here immunoSEQ multiplex PCR was the method, and the copy in TCRdb shows in-frame clones only, minus some. The data contain 200,000 to 250,000 clones, about 90% of them singletons. The source material was peripheral blood. The sequence was obtained from a man aged 25 to 40 with acute or convalescent COVID-19.

The CDR3 DNA reads as TGTGCCAGCAGTTTGGGACAGATCAATCAGCCCCAGCATTTT. It is translated as CASSLGQINQPQHF. V gene TRBV28 combines with J gene TRBJ1-5, with 7 bases lining up with TRBD1. V was pared by 3 bases and J by 3 bases, with 2 bases of the junction left unmatched. The germline gives CDR1 MDHEN, CDR2 SYDVKM. The CDR3 totals 14 residues.